These T cell receptor beta chains were read from a single sample in a study of shared clonotypes between healthy human individuals. Measured with immunoSEQ multiplex PCR; TCRdb has only the in-frame clones, and not every one. The table includes roughly 590,000 clones, less than 97% detected once. The sequenced material came from naive CD8+ T cells sorted from blood. The receptor set was obtained from a woman in her twenties or thirties in good health. Both conserved end residues are part of each CDR3. A D gene is named only where the DNA matches it firmly. Some rows mark clone size as missing; the rest say once, few, many or name a class of expanded clone.

>-|-|TRBV4-1|TRBJ2-1
TGCGCCAGCCGACCTCTTGGGGGGAGCGCTTCCTACAATGAGCAGTTCTTC
CASRPLGGSASYNEQFF
>-|once|TRBV7-8|TRBJ1-5
TGTGCCAGCAGACAAGAAGGGGGGAGCAATCAGCCCCAGCATTTT
CASRQEGGSNQPQHF
>-|-|TRBV27|TRBJ2-2
TGTGCCAGCAGTTTATATTCAGGGGTGGCCACCGGGGAGCTGTTTTTT
CASSLYSGVATGELFF
>-|-|TRBV29-1|TRBJ2-1
TGCAGCGTTGACGAGGGGCTAAATGAGCAGTTCTTC
CSVDEGLNEQFF
>TRBD1|-|TRBV28|TRBJ1-1
TGTGCCAGCAGTTCCGGGACAGGGAGCACTGAAGCTTTCTTT
CASSSGTGSTEAFF
>-|-|TRBV7-6|TRBJ1-2
TGTGCCAGCAGCTCCATAGAGGACTATGGCTACACCTTC
CASSSIEDYGYTF
>-|-|TRBV6-1|TRBJ2-1
TGTGCCAGCAGTGAAGCGCGTGGCGGGAATCCCTACAATGAGCAGTTCTTC
CASSEARGGNPYNEQFF
>-|-|TRBV6-6|TRBJ2-7
TGTGCCAGCAATGATCCGGGGCGACCCTACGAGCAGTACTTC
CASNDPGRPYEQYF
>-|-|TRBV5-6|TRBJ2-3
TGTGCCAGCAGTTTGGGGGTAGCCCGCACAGATACGCAGTATTTT
CASSLGVARTDTQYF
>-|-|TRBV28|TRBJ1-1
TGTGCCAGCAGTTTGTGGGGGAGCACTGAAGCTTTCTTT
CASSLWGSTEAFF
>-|-|TRBV29-1|TRBJ2-7
TGCAGCGTTGAGGAGGGGGGGGAAGGGCAGTACTTC
CSVEEGGEGQYF
>TRBD1|-|TRBV4-2|TRBJ2-7
TGTGCCAGCAGCCAACTCCCGACAGGGACAAGCTCCTACGAGCAGTACTTC
CASSQLPTGTSSYEQYF
>TRBD2|-|TRBV5-4|TRBJ2-7
TGTGCCAGCAGCTCCCCGGGACTAGCGGGAGACGAGCAGTACTTC
CASSSPGLAGDEQYF
>-|-|TRBV2|TRBJ2-1
TGTGCCAGCAGTGATTCCGCGCTAAGCTCCTACAATGAGCAGTTCTTC
CASSDSALSSYNEQFF
>-|-|TRBV7-9|TRBJ1-1
TGTGCCAGCAGCTTAGTGTCAGGGGCGGCTGAAGCTTTCTTT
CASSLVSGAAEAFF
>TRBD1|-|TRBV9|TRBJ2-7
TGTGCCAGCAGCCCCGGTCTACAGGGGGCGAGAGAGCAGTACTTC
CASSPGLQGAREQYF
>-|-|TRBV6-5|TRBJ2-7
TGTGCCAGCAGTTTCCAAGGCGGTTCCTACGAGCAGTACTTC
CASSFQGGSYEQYF
>-|-|TRBV5-1|TRBJ2-7
TGCGCCAGCAGCTTGGGCGTTGAGTACTACGAGCAGTACTTC
CASSLGVEYYEQYF
>-|-|TRBV27|TRBJ2-5
TGTGCCAGCAGTTTATCGGTGGGGGGAGGCAACACGGGGAAGACCCAGTACTTC
CASSLSVGGGNTGKTQYF
>TRBD1|-|TRBV7-7|TRBJ2-7
TGTGCCAGCAGCCCTGGGACAGGGGGATCCTACGAGCAGTACTTC
CASSPGTGGSYEQYF
>-|-|TRBV28|TRBJ2-7
TGTGCCAGCAGTCCCTCTGGTAGGGTCGAGCAGTACTTC
CASSPSGRVEQYF
>-|-|TRBV27|TRBJ1-2
TGTGCCAGCAGTTTTGACACTAACTATGGCTACACCTTC
CASSFDTNYGYTF
>-|-|TRBV11-2|TRBJ2-5
TGTGCCAGCAGCTTAGATAGTGGCCTACTAGAGACCCAGTACTTC
CASSLDSGLLETQYF
>-|-|TRBV7-9|TRBJ1-5
TGTGCCAGCAGCATTGGATATAGCAATCAGCCCCAGCATTTT
CASSIGYSNQPQHF
>TRBD1|-|TRBV6-1|TRBJ1-5
TGTGCCAGCAGTGAGACAACAGGGGAGATGCAGCCCCAGCATTTT
CASSETTGEMQPQHF
>-|-|TRBV2|TRBJ1-5
TGTGCCAGCAGAGCATCTTATAGCAATCAGCCCCAGCATTTT
CASRASYSNQPQHF
>-|-|TRBV7-9|TRBJ2-7
TGTGCCAGCAGCCCAAATCCGGACGAGCAGTACTTC
CASSPNPDEQYF
>TRBD1|once|TRBV19|TRBJ1-4
TGTGCCAGTAGTCTGGGGACAGGGGAAAATGAAAAACTGTTTTTT
CASSLGTGENEKLFF
>-|few|TRBV5-4|TRBJ2-7
TGTGCCAGCAGCGCCGACGGTCCCGGGTACGAGCAGTACTTC
CASSADGPGYEQYF
>-|once|TRBV7-9|TRBJ1-1
TGTGCCAGCAGCCCCCAGGACATTCCCGCTCCGGACACTGAAGCTTTCTTT
CASSPQDIPAPDTEAFF
>-|-|TRBV30|TRBJ2-3
TGTGCCTGGGATTGGTCAGATACGCAGTATTTT
CAWDWSDTQYF
>-|-|TRBV2|TRBJ2-1
TGTGCCAGCCCAGTCGGGCCGGGGTACAATGAGCAGTTCTTC
CASPVGPGYNEQFF
>-|-|TRBV7-3|TRBJ1-2
TGTGCCAGCAGCCCAACTGGGGGAGGGGGATACTATGGCTACACCTTC
CASSPTGGGGYYGYTF
>TRBD2|once|TRBV4-1|TRBJ2-1
TGCGCCAGCAGTCGCGGGAGGGCGGACAATGAGCAGTTCTTC
CASSRGRADNEQFF
>-|-|TRBV28|TRBJ1-2
TGTGCCAGCAGTTCCAAACCGGGACATAGAATTGACGGCTACACCTTC
CASSSKPGHRIDGYTF
>-|-|TRBV4-1|TRBJ1-2
TGCGCCAGCAGCCAGCTGCCGGGACAATGGGGCTACACCTTC
CASSQLPGQWGYTF
>-|-|TRBV21-1|TRBJ2-7
TGTGCCAGCAGCAAAGCTGAGACAGGGTACTGCGAGCAGTACTTC
CASSKAETGYCEQYF
>-|-|TRBV6-5|TRBJ1-1
TGTGTCAACCCTCACGAACAGAACACTGAAGCTTTCTTT
CVNPHEQNTEAFF
>-|-|TRBV27|TRBJ2-3
TGTGCCAGCAGTTTACACCTTTACACAGATACGCAGTATTTT
CASSLHLYTDTQYF
>-|-|TRBV19|TRBJ2-2
TGTGCCAGTAGCGGAGAGAACACCGGGGAGCTGTTTTTT
CASSGENTGELFF